Each of the 32 T cell receptor beta chains below was sequenced from the same sample in a study of T cell repertoires in cytomegalovirus infection. TCRdb redid the calling of the reads with MiXCR, one entry per CDR3 protein. The repertoire holds about 310,000 distinct CDR3 sequences, with around 25% as singletons. Antigens of these TCRs are unknown. The sample in question was cultured PBMCs, obtained from culture after CMV antigen stimulation. The source of these receptors is a human donor in good health (CMV status not recorded). Some clones in this sample may be carry-over from other donors' samples.

This clonotype has only a few counts. V usage is TRBV5-4 and J usage is TRBJ2-7; D remains ambiguous. This CDR3 contains 14 residues. V was clipped by 4 bases and J by 7 bases, with 18 bases between them. Germline V lookup: CDR1 SGHNT, CDR2 YYREEE (reference sequence). The DNA for the CDR3 is TGTGCCAGCAGCCAGAGCTGGGCTAGTTGGGAGCAGTACTTC. Its translation is CASSQSWASWEQYF.

The J gene is TRBJ2-1, the V gene TRBV2; 7 bases align to TRBD2. The length of the CDR3 is 15 residues. The ends lost 4 bases at V and 3 bases at J; junction bases unmatched: 6. The germline gives CDR1 SNHLY, CDR2 FYNNEI. In nucleotides, the CDR3 is TGTGCCAGCAGTGGAGGCGGGAGATTCTACAATGAGCAGTTCTTC. Its translation: CASSGGGRFYNEQFF.

This clonotype was detected a few times. The V and J genes are TRBV2 and TRBJ2-7; D ambiguous. V was trimmed by 6 bases and J by 2 bases, leaving 11 bases between them. Looked up from germline, CDR1 is SNHLY and CDR2 is FYNNEI. The CDR3 covers 13 residues. The CDR3 loop is CASSGSFPYEQYF. CDR3 DNA sequence: TGTGCCAGCAGCGGCAGCTTTCCCTACGAGCAGTACTTC.

This clonotype was counted many times. The rearrangement joins TRBV7-9 to TRBJ1-1; a weak D match, TRBD1 (5 bases). Trimming took 5 bases from V and 7 from J, leaving 17 bases between them. The CDR3 length is 14 residues. CDR1 is SEHNR, CDR2 FQNEAQ, per germline (reference sequence). CDR3 bases: TGTGCCAGCAGCCCCCGGGTGGGGGGGGGTGAAGCTTTCTTT. This translates into CASSPRVGGGEAFF.

This sequence joins TRBV7-3 and TRBJ2-1, with D perhaps TRBD2 (5 bases). Trimming left V 4 bases short and J 2 bases short, with 12 bases between. The CDR3 loop spans 15 amino acids. Germline CDR1 SGHTA, CDR2 FQGTGA. The chain's CDR3 is CASSSNTGAYNEQFF. CDR3 DNA sequence: TGTGCCAGCAGCTCCAATACCGGGGCCTACAATGAGCAGTTCTTC.

The V gene is TRBV10-2, the J gene TRBJ1-4; D gene uncertain. In germline, CDR1 is WSHSY, CDR2 SAAADI. This CDR3 is built from 13 residues. Trimming removed 10 bases from V and 4 bases from J, with 13 bases in between. The CDR3 loop is CATNHGLNEKLFF. CDR3 in DNA: TGCGCCACCAATCACGGGCTTAATGAAAAACTGTTTTTT.

This clonotype was counted many times. The chain is built from TRBV7-2 and TRBJ2-1; no definite D call. CDR1 and CDR2 from the germline V gene are SGHTA and FQGNSA. V shed 4 bases and J shed 9 bases, with 13 bases lying between them. The CDR3 spans 13 residues. CDR3 nucleotides: TGTGCCAGCAGCTCTAGGAACGCAGGTGAGCAGTTCTTC. Translating gives CASSSRNAGEQFF.

The J gene is TRBJ1-1, the V gene TRBV7-2; no definite D call. The CDR3 covers 14 residues. Germline V gene lookup returns CDR1 SGHTA and CDR2 FQGNSA. Trimming left V 5 bases short and J 0 bases short, with 10 bases between. DNA for the CDR3: TGTGCCAGCAGCCCAAGGGAGGTGAACACTGAAGCTTTCTTT. Translating it yields CASSPREVNTEAFF.

This clonotype was seen repeatedly, ten times or more. This rearrangement joins TRBV12-3 or TRBV12-4 to TRBJ1-6; D gene uncertain. This CDR3 region has 12 residues. Trimming cost V 1 base and J 15 bases, with 10 bases left between them. The CDR3 here is CASSLGTRVLHF. As DNA, the CDR3 is TGTGCCAGCAGTTTAGGCACAAGGGTCCTCCACTTT.

This clonotype showed up just a few times. V is TRBV7-3 and J is TRBJ2-5; TRBD2 might be the D (5 bases). CDR1 is SGHTA, CDR2 FQGTGA, per germline. Trimming cost V 5 bases and J 2 bases, with 9 bases left between them. The length of the CDR3 is 13 residues. The CDR3 region is CASSRSVQETQYF. The CDR3 region has the DNA TGTGCCAGCAGCCGTAGCGTACAAGAGACCCAGTACTTC.

This clonotype was seen only a few times. The CDR3 sequence is CASSSTSGTGGLEKLFF. The CDR3 DNA reads as TGTGCCAGCAGTTCAACATCCGGGACAGGGGGCCTCGAAAAACTGTTTTTT. The J gene is TRBJ1-4, the V gene TRBV11-2; 12 bases match TRBD1. The junction had 13 bases not matched to a gene; V was cut back by 6 bases and J by 8 bases. The CDR3 is 17 amino acids. CDR1 and CDR2 (germline): SGHAT, FQNNGV.

V is TRBV20-1 and J is TRBJ2-3, with TRBD2 matching 10 bases. This CDR3 comprises 14 residues. Per germline, CDR1 DFQATT and CDR2 SNEGSKA (reference sequence). The V segment lost 5 bases and the J segment 5 bases; nucleotides outside the gene matches: 7. The CDR3 DNA is TGCAGTGCTCCGCTAGCGGGAGTAAAAGATACGCAGTATTTT. It codes for CSAPLAGVKDTQYF.

V and J are TRBV20-1 and TRBJ2-3, with D possibly called TRBD1 or TRBD2 (7 bases each). The CDR3 length is 19 residues. Germline V gene lookup returns CDR1 DFQATT and CDR2 SNEGSKA (reference sequence). Trimming took 5 bases from V and 0 from J, leaving 27 bases between them. The CDR3 bases are TGCAGTGCTGACGCCCCAGGGGGGGCGGCTTTAACTAGCACAGATACGCAGTATTTT. As protein: CSADAPGGAALTSTDTQYF.

This rearrangement joins TRBV19 to TRBJ2-1; 7 nucleotides match TRBD2. Unmatched junction bases numbered 10, after V lost 6 bases and J lost 2 bases. From germline, CDR1 is LNHDA and CDR2 SQIVND (reference sequence). CDR3 length equals 16 residues. As DNA, the CDR3 is TGTGCCAGTAGCGGACGAGCGGGAAGAACCTACAATGAGCAGTTCTTC. This codes for CASSGRAGRTYNEQFF. Supplemented by reference TRBV19 and TRBJ2-1, the full variable domain reads DGGITQSPKYLFRKEGQNVTLSCEQNLNHDAMYWYRQDPGQGLRLIYYSQIVNDFQKGDIAEGYSVSREKKESFPLTVTSAQKNPTAFYLCASSGRAGRTYNEQFFGPGTRLTVL.

The sample holds a few counts of this clonotype. The chain combines TRBV7-8 with TRBJ2-3; 7 nucleotides line up with TRBD2. V gave up 4 bases and J gave up 6 bases; unmatched junction bases: 10. CDR3 length equals 15 residues. Germline assignment: CDR1 SGHVS and CDR2 FQNEAQ. DNA for the CDR3: TGTGCCAGCAGCTCCCGAGGGAGGGCCATGGATACGCAGTATTTT. Translation: CASSSRGRAMDTQYF.

The V gene is TRBV12-3 or TRBV12-4, the J gene TRBJ1-5; D is unclear. The CDR3 spans 12 residues. The germline V and J ends were trimmed by 4 bases and 5 bases, with 6 bases remaining between them. The CDR3 DNA follows: TGTGCCAGCAGTTGGAACTATCAGCCCCAGCATTTT. This sequence encodes CASSWNYQPQHF.

V gene TRBV11-2 combines with J gene TRBJ2-7, with 7 positions matching TRBD1. Germline-derived CDR1 and CDR2 are SGHAT and FQNNGV. The CDR3 totals 14 residues. With V trimmed by 4 bases and J by 3 bases, 6 bases remained unmatched. DNA of the CDR3: TGTGCCAGCAGCTCACCGGACAGGAGCTACGAGCAGTACGTC. Residues: CASSSPDRSYEQYV.

This clonotype was recorded a few times. J is TRBJ2-3 and V is TRBV4-3; 9 bases line up with TRBD2. Germline V gene sequence: CDR1 LGHNA, CDR2 YSLEER. The trim removed 4 bases at V and 5 bases at J, leaving 13 bases unmatched. The CDR3 covers 17 residues. The CDR3 region is CASSLSRAAGGVDTQYF. CDR3 nucleotide sequence: TGCGCCAGCAGCCTGTCCCGGGCGGCGGGAGGGGTAGATACGCAGTATTTT.

This clonotype was seen only a few times. The rearrangement links TRBV11-2 to TRBJ2-6; weak D call: TRBD1 (6 bases). CDR1 SGHAT and CDR2 FQNNGV come from the germline V gene. This CDR3 comprises 18 residues. The V gene lost 4 bases and the J gene lost 2 bases, with 18 bases spanning the gap. The CDR3 loop reads CASSYYSGVATGANVLTF. The DNA of the CDR3 is TGTGCCAGCAGCTATTATTCAGGGGTGGCCACTGGGGCCAACGTCCTGACTTTC.

This clonotype was seen a single time. This rearrangement joins TRBV25-1 to TRBJ2-2; D is possibly TRBD2 (6 bases). Trimming left V 6 bases short and J 6 bases short, with 17 bases between. The CDR3 covers 15 residues. Looked up from germline, CDR1 is MGHDK and CDR2 is SYGVNS. CDR3 loop: CASRPVRGSAGELFF. CDR3 nucleotides: TGTGCCAGCAGGCCTGTTCGGGGGTCGGCCGGGGAGCTGTTTTTT.

This clonotype occurred a few times. The chain couples TRBV19 to TRBJ2-4; perhaps TRBD2 as D (6 bases). The germline gives CDR1 LNHDA, CDR2 SQIVND (reference sequence). Trimming shortened V by 4 bases and J by 8 bases, and 18 bases separated the two germline ends. This CDR3 contains 15 residues. The CDR3 DNA sequence: TGTGCCAGTAGTAAGGTCGGGAGCGGTGTGGACATTCAGTACTTC. Protein product: CASSKVGSGVDIQYF.

The rearrangement joins TRBV28 to TRBJ2-1, with 9 positions matching TRBD2. The CDR3 runs to 15 residues. V dropped 4 bases and J dropped 9; count of bases not matched to a gene: 10. Germline values: CDR1 MDHEN, CDR2 SYDVKM. CDR3 sequence reads: CASSSPSGVRGEQFF. In DNA form, the CDR3 reads TGTGCCAGCAGTTCCCCTAGCGGGGTGCGGGGTGAGCAGTTCTTC.

This clonotype was counted many times. The chain recombines TRBV7-2 with TRBJ2-5, with D possibly matching TRBD2 (6 bases). V gave up 3 bases and J gave up 5 bases, with 16 bases separating them. Germline values: CDR1 SGHTA, CDR2 FQGNSA. The length of the CDR3 is 15 residues. The CDR3 DNA follows: TGTGCCAGCAGCTTTGACCGCGGGGCGGGGGAGACCCAGTACTTC. As protein: CASSFDRGAGETQYF.

The V gene is TRBV10-3, the J gene TRBJ1-2, with 7 bases that match TRBD1. CDR1 ENHRY and CDR2 SYGVKD come from the germline V gene. The CDR3 length is 15 residues. V trimming: 3 bases; J trimming: 4 bases; junction bases outside the gene matches: 8. The CDR3 DNA is TGTGCCATCAGTGATCTGGCACAGGGGACCTATGGCTACACCTTC. Translation: CAISDLAQGTYGYTF.

This sequence joins TRBV5-4 and TRBJ2-3; a weak D match, TRBD1 (6 bases). CDR1 and CDR2 from the germline V gene are SGHNT and YYREEE (reference sequence). CDR3 length equals 14 residues. V was trimmed by 4 bases and J by 1 base, leaving 10 bases between them. CDR3 bases: TGTGCCAGCAGCGATAGGACAGGCACAGATACGCAGTATTTT. It encodes CASSDRTGTDTQYF.

J is TRBJ1-2 and V is TRBV5-1, with D possibly matching TRBD1 (6 bases). The CDR3 length is 16 residues. V was clipped by 0 bases and J by 3 bases, with 15 bases between them. CDR1 and CDR2 from the germline V gene are SGHRS and YFSETQ. The CDR3 loop is CASSLGTGYVDYGYTF. The CDR3 DNA follows: TGCGCCAGCAGCTTGGGAACAGGGTATGTGGACTATGGCTACACCTTC.

The chain combines TRBV12-3 or TRBV12-4 with TRBJ1-6; D is ambiguous. Trimming cost V 6 bases and J 5 bases, with 14 bases left between them. The CDR3 is 15 amino acids. CDR3 bases: TGTGCCAGCAGACCTTCAAAGGGTGATAATTCACCCCTCCACTTT. This translates into CASRPSKGDNSPLHF.

In its sample, this clonotype was seen a few times. The chain is built from TRBV5-1 and TRBJ2-1; D call uncertain. CDR3 length equals 18 residues. V was pared by 0 bases and J by 4 bases, with 20 bases between. Germline V gene data show CDR1 as SGHRS and CDR2 as YFSETQ. Here the CDR3 reads CASSLGRRTRSMYNEQFF. CDR3 bases: TGCGCCAGCAGCTTGGGCCGCCGCACTCGGAGTATGTACAATGAGCAGTTCTTC.

V gene TRBV19 combines with J gene TRBJ2-1; D ambiguous. The ends were cut back, 0 bases at V and 2 bases at J, with 11 bases in the middle. CDR3 length equals 16 residues. The germline CDR1 and CDR2 sequences are LNHDA and SQIVND (reference sequence). The CDR3, as DNA: TGTGCCAGTAGTATAGATCCGGGTAAGGCCTACAATGAGCAGTTCTTC. Its translation: CASSIDPGKAYNEQFF.

V and J are TRBV9 and TRBJ2-3, with D possibly being TRBD1 (5 bases). Germline CDR1 SGDLS, CDR2 YYNGEE. CDR3 size: 14 residues. V was trimmed by 4 bases and J by 4 bases, leaving 13 bases between them. This CDR3 reads CASSPRQIPDTQYF. The DNA for the CDR3 is TGTGCCAGCAGCCCAAGACAGATTCCAGATACGCAGTATTTT.

The table lists this clonotype with a few counts. The chain recombines TRBV5-4 with TRBJ2-1, with 9 nucleotides matching TRBD2. Germline V gives CDR1 SGHNT, CDR2 YYREEE (reference sequence). CDR3 size: 15 residues. Trimming cost V 2 bases and J 4 bases; bases outside gene matches: 4. CDR3 in amino acids: CASSFRLADYNEQFF. In DNA form, the CDR3 reads TGTGCCAGCAGCTTCCGACTAGCGGATTACAATGAGCAGTTCTTC.

The chain is built from TRBV3-1 and TRBJ1-5; 7 bases match TRBD1. The germline CDR1 and CDR2 sequences are LGHDT and YNNKEL (reference sequence). V was pared by 1 base and J by 3 bases, with 9 bases of the junction left unmatched. CDR3 size: 17 residues. The CDR3 loop reads CASSQGSWGQPNQPQHF. CDR3 in DNA: TGTGCCAGCAGCCAAGGTTCGTGGGGACAGCCCAATCAGCCCCAGCATTTT.